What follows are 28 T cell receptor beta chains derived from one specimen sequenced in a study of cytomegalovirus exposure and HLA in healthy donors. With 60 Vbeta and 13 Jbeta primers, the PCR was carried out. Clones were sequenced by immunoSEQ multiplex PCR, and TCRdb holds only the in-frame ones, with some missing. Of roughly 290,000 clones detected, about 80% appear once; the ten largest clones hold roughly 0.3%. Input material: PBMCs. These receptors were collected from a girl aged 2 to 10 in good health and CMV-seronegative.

The CDR3 nucleotides read TGCAGCGTTGAAGGGGGAGTGACTAGCGGGAGCGCCAATGAGCAGTTCTTC. It codes for CSVEGGVTSGSANEQFF. V is TRBV29-1 and J is TRBJ2-1, with 12 nucleotides matching TRBD2. Germline lookup yields CDR1 SQVTM and CDR2 ANQGSEA. The CDR3 covers 17 residues. V was clipped by 1 base and J by 6 bases; unmatched bases: 10.

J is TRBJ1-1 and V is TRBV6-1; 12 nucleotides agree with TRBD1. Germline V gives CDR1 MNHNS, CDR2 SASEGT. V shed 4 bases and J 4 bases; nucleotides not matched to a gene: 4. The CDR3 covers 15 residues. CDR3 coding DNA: TGTGCCAGCAGTGGGGGACAGGGGGCGGGCACTGAAGCTTTCTTT. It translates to CASSGGQGAGTEAFF.

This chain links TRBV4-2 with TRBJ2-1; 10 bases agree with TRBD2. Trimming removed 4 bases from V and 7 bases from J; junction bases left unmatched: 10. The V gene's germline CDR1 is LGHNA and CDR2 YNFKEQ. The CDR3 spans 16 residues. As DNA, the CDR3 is TGTGCCAGCAGCCCCCGAGCGGGGGGGCCAAGAAATGAGCAGTTCTTC. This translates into CASSPRAGGPRNEQFF.

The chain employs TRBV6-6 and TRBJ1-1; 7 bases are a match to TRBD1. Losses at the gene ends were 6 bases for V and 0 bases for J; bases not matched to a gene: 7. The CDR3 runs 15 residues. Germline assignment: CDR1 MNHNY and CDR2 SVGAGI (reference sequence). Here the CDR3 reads CASSHRQGMNTEAFF. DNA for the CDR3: TGTGCCAGCAGCCACCGACAGGGAATGAACACTGAAGCTTTCTTT.

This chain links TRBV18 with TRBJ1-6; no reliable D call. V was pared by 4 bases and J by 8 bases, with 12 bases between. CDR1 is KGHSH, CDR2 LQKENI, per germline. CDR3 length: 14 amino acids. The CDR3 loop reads CASSLINRDSPLHF. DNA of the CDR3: TGTGCCAGCTCACTTATAAATCGGGATTCACCCCTCCACTTT.

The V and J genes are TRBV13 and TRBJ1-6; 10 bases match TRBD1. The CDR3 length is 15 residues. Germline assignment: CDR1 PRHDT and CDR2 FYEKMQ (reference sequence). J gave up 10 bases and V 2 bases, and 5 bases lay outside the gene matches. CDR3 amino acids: CASSLYWTGGSPLHF. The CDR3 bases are TGTGCCAGCAGCTTATATTGGACAGGGGGGTCACCCCTCCACTTT.

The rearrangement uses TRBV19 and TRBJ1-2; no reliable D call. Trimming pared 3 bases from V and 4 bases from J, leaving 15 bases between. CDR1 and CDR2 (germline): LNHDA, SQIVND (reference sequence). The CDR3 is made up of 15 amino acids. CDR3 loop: CASSIIGRASYGYTF. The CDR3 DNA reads TGTGCCAGTAGTATTATAGGCAGAGCGTCCTATGGCTACACCTTC.

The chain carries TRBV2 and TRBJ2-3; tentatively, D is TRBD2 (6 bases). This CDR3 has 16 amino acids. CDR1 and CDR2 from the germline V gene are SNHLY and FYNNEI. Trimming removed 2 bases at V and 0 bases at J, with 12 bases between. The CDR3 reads CASSEWTKVSTDTQYF. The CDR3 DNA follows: TGTGCCAGCAGTGAATGGACTAAAGTGAGCACAGATACGCAGTATTTT.

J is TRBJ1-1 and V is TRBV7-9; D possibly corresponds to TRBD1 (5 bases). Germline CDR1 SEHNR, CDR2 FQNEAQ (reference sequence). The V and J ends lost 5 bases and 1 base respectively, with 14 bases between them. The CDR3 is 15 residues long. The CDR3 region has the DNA TGTGCCAGCAGCCCAGGACTAACAGGGAACACTGAAGCTTTCTTT. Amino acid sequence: CASSPGLTGNTEAFF.

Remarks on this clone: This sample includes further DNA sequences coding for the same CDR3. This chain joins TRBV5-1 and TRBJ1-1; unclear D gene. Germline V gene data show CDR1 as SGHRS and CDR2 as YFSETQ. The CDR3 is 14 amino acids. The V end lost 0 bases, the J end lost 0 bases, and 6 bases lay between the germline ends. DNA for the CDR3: TGCGCCAGCAGCTTGGACAGTTTGAACACTGAAGCTTTCTTT. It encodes CASSLDSLNTEAFF.

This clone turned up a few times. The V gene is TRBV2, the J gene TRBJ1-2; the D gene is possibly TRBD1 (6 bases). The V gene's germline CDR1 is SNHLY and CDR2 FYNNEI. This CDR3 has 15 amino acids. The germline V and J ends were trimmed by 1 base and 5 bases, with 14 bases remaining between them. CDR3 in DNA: TGTGCCAGCAGTGAAGGGGGGGGCGCTGGTTATGGCTACACCTTC. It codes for CASSEGGGAGYGYTF.

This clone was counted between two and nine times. The CDR3 spells CATSTGTGVYEQYF. The CDR3 coding sequence is TGCGCCACCTCGACCGGGACAGGGGTCTACGAGCAGTACTTC. The genes are TRBV5-1 and TRBJ2-7, with 10 bases lining up with TRBD1. CDR3 size: 14 residues. Unmatched junction bases numbered 9, after V lost 9 bases and J lost 3 bases. Per germline, CDR1 SGHRS and CDR2 YFSETQ.

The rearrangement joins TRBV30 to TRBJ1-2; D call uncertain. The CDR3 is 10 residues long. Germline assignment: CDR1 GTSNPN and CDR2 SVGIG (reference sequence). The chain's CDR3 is CVLINYGYTF. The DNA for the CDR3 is TGTGTTCTTATTAACTATGGCTACACCTTC. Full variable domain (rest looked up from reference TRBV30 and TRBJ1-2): SQTIHQWPATLVQPVGSPLSLECTVEGTSNPNLYWYRQAAGRGLQLLFYSVGIGQISSEVPQNLSASRPQDRQFILSSKKLLLSDSGFYLCVLINYGYTFGSGTRLTVV.

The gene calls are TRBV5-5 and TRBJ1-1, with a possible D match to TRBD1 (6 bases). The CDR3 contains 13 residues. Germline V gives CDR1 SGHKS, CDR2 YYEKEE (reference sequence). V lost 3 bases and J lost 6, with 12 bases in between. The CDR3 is CASSSGGLAEAFF. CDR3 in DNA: TGTGCCAGCAGCTCGGGGGGCTTAGCTGAAGCTTTCTTT.

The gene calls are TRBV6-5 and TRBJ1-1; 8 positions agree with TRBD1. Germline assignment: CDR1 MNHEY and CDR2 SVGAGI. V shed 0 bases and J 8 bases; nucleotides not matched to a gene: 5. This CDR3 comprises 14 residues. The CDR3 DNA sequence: TGTGCCAGCAGTTACTCGGTGGGACAGGCAGAAGCTTTCTTT. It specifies CASSYSVGQAEAFF.

CDR3 nucleotide sequence: TGTGCCAGCAGCCCTGGACAGGTCTACGAGCAGTACTTC. Encoded protein: CASSPGQVYEQYF. V is TRBV5-5 and J is TRBJ2-7, with 7 positions matching TRBD1. Germline loops: CDR1 SGHKS, CDR2 YYEKEE (reference sequence). This CDR3 spans 13 amino acids. Trimming at V came to 4 bases and at J to 3 bases, leaving 4 bases not matched to a gene.

The CDR3 bases are TGTGCCAGCAGTTACGAGGTAGACTCCTACGAGCAGTACTTC. This gives the protein CASSYEVDSYEQYF. The rearrangement joins TRBV6-5 to TRBJ2-7; no clear D gene. From germline, CDR1 is MNHEY and CDR2 SVGAGI. The CDR3 consists of 14 residues. V shed 2 bases and J shed 0 bases, with 8 bases lying between them.

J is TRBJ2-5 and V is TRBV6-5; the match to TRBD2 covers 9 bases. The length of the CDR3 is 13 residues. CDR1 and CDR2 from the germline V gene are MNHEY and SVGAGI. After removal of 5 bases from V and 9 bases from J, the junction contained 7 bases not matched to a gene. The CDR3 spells CASSPQGGGAQYF. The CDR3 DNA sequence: TGTGCCAGCAGTCCCCAGGGCGGGGGGGCCCAGTACTTC.

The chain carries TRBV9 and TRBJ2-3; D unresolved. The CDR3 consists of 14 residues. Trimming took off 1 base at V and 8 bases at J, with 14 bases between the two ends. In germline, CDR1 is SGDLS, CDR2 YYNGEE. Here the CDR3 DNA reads TGTGCCAGCAGCGTAAACCCGGCTAGGCGTACGCAGTATTTT. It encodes CASSVNPARRTQYF.

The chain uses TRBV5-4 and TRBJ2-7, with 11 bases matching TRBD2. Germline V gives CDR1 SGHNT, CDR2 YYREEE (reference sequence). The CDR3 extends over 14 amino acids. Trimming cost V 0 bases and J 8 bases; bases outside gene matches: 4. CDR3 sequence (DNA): TGTGCCAGCAGCTTGGGGGGACTAGCGGACCAGCAGTACTTC. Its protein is CASSLGGLADQQYF.

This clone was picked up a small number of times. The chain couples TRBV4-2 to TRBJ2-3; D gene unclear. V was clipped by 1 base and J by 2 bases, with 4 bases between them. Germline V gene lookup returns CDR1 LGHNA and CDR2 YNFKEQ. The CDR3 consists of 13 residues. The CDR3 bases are TGTGCCAGCAGCCAAGCTTTCACAGATACGCAGTATTTT. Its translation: CASSQAFTDTQYF.

The CDR3 spells CASSLSRRESSYEQYF. CDR3 sequence (DNA): TGTGCCAGCAGTTTATCGCGGCGGGAGAGCTCCTACGAGCAGTACTTC. The chain employs TRBV27 and TRBJ2-7, with 7 positions matching TRBD2. This CDR3 spans 16 amino acids. With V trimmed by 0 bases and J by 0 bases, 5 bases remained unmatched. Germline assignment: CDR1 MNHEY and CDR2 SMNVEV (reference sequence).

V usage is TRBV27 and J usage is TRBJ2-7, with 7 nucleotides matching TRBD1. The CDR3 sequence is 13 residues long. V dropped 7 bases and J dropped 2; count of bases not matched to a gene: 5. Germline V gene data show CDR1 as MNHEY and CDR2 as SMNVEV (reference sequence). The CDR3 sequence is CASMAGGTYEQYF. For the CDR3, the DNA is TGTGCCAGCATGGCAGGGGGTACCTACGAGCAGTACTTC.

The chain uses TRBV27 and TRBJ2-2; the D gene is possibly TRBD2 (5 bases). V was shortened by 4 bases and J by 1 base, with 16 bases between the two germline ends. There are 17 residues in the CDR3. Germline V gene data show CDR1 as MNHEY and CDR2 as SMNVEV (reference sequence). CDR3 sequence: CASSSLLSGRNTGELFF. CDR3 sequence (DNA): TGTGCCAGCAGTTCCCTCCTCAGCGGCAGGAACACCGGGGAGCTGTTTTTT.

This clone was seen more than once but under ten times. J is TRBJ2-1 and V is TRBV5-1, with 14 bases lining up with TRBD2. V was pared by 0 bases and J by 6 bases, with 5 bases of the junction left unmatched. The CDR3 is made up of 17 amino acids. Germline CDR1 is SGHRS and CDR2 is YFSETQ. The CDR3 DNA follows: TGCGCCAGCAGCTTGGGAGGACTAGCGGGAGGCTTCAATGAGCAGTTCTTC. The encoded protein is CASSLGGLAGGFNEQFF.

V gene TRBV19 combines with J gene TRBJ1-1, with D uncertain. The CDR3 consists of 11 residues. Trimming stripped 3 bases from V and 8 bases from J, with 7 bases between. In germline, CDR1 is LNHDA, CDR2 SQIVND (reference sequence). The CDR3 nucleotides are TGTGCCAGTAGTATTAGAGCAGAAGCTTTCTTT. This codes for CASSIRAEAFF.

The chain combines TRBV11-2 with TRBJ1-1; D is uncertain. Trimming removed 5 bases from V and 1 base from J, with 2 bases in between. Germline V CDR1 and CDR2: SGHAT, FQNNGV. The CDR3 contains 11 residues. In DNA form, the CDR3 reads TGTGCCAGCAGCCAGAACACTGAAGCTTTCTTT. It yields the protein CASSQNTEAFF.

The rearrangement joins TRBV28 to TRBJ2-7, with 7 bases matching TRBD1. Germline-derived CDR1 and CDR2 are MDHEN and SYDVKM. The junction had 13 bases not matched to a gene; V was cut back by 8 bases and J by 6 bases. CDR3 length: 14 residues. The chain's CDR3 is CASYEPGQFGEQYF. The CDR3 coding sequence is TGTGCCAGCTACGAACCGGGACAGTTCGGCGAGCAGTACTTC.